This TCR beta chain was obtained from a study of blood T cells in healthy people across ages. General observations from the study: Strongly correlated with naive T cell percentage was TCR beta diversity. Unknown CMV status may confound age-related changes in expanded clones.

Concerning this clonotype itself: What it recognizes is unknown.

The CDR3 covers 13 residues. CDR1 DFQATT and CDR2 SNEGSKA come from the germline V gene (reference sequence). Trimming left V 1 base short and J 1 base short, with 7 bases between. Through a sample-barcoded 5' primer and a J-beta primer mix, a second PCR was run for roughly 7 to 11 cycles. Via MiXCR, TCRdb re-called the 5' RACE reads, giving one row per CDR3 protein. The table lists 700,000 to 900,000 distinct CDR3 sequences, 50% to 65% of them singletons. This clonotype originated in a man older than 75 in good health. The chain couples TRBV20-1 to TRBJ1-2; no firm D call. The sample comprised blood. The CDR3 DNA reads TGCAGTGCTAGAGGGGCCCTTAACTATGGCTACACCTTC. Translated, it gives CSARGALNYGYTF.